This TCR beta chain was identified during a study of OX40 agonist ivuxolimab in advanced cancers. Regarding the study as a whole: Both blood CD4+ and CD8+ T cells showed clonal growth by week 6 at 0.1 to 3.0 mg/kg.

As concerns this clone: The antigen is not known.

V was clipped by 2 bases and J by 0 bases, with 5 bases between them. Germline CDR1 is SGHTA and CDR2 is FQGNSA. The CDR3 is 13 amino acids. Measured with immunoSEQ multiplex PCR; TCRdb has only the in-frame clones, and not every one. Counted here are 55,000 to 75,000 clones, roughly 82% occurring once; the ten biggest clones make up roughly a tenth. This clonotype originated in an adult with an advanced solid tumor such as melanoma, head and neck, liver or kidney cancer. Here the sequenced sample was CD4+ or CD8+ T cells sorted from blood, taken in a trial of the OX40 agonist ivuxolimab. The chain has TRBV7-2 and TRBJ2-7; no reliable D call. The CDR3 DNA follows: TGTGCCAGCAGCTTAAGCCACTCCTACGAGCAGTACTTC. Encoded protein: CASSLSHSYEQYF.